Sequencing of this T cell receptor (beta chain) was carried out in a study of human T cells and chemical hapten exposure. Overall study: Throughout a study of roughly 24 weeks, patients underwent weekly scalp administration of diphenylcyclopropenone doses.

In the case of this clonotype: The target antigen is unknown.

Unique molecular identifiers were attached to individual cDNA molecules within the library. TCRdb reprocessed the RACE reads with MiXCR, giving one entry per CDR3 protein. The repertoire holds under 200,000 distinct CDR3 sequences, more than 25% seen once, with under 3% in the top ten. Described time point: pre-sensitization, week 0. Treatment reported: therapeutic diphenylcyclopropenone sensitization with weekly scalp DPC. The study drew its donors from alopecia patients who were 18 to 70 years old and suitable for DPC. With 0 bases removed from V and 4 bases from J, the gap between germline ends came to 7 bases. The CDR3 totals 13 residues. Germline CDR1 SGDLS, CDR2 YYNGEE. Overall study results and limits: The formation of large CDR3 similarity clusters by expanded TCRs significantly exceeded that of controls.

The rearrangement uses TRBV9 and TRBJ1-2; D ambiguous. The starting material was whole blood, obtained in connection with sensitization to the hapten diphenylcyclopropenone (DPC). The TCR was taken from a woman in her twenties or thirties with alopecia areata. Some clones in this sample may be carry-over from other donors' samples. The CDR3 here is CASSVEGSYGYTF. Here the CDR3 DNA reads TGTGCCAGCAGCGTAGAAGGGAGCTATGGCTACACCTTC.